This TCR beta chain came from a study of glioma-infiltrating T cells. Overall study: Glioblastomas were WHO grade IV, sampled at first diagnosis; low-grade were grade II.

This CDR3 has 16 residues. V was pared by 4 bases and J by 0 bases, with 15 bases between. CDR1 and CDR2 (germline): LGHDT, YNNKEL (reference sequence). In regard to this clonotype: Its antigen is unidentified.

TCR alpha and beta CDR3 regions were amplified from RNA using iRepertoire nested multiplex PCR. TCRdb reanalysed the multiplex PCR reads using MiXCR and keeps one entry per CDR3 protein. The sample has 300,000 to 450,000 distinct CDR3 sequences, around 45% seen once. Study results and limitations: Gliomas, especially low-grade, showed above-expected tissue-blood divergence; non-neoplastic patients showed below.

The receptor was derived from a human donor with low-grade glioma or glioblastoma, undergoing nonglioma brain surgery, or in good health (not recorded which). The sequencing sample was made of glioma tissue, nonneoplastic brain tissue, or PBMCs (not recorded which). The chain uses TRBV3-1 and TRBJ1-1, with D possibly TRBD1 on 6 matching bases. In DNA, the CDR3 is TGTGCCAGCAGCCCCGAGGGACACCTAATGAACACTGAAGCTTTCTTT. Translating gives CASSPEGHLMNTEAFF. The variable domain in full, with the rest retrieved from reference TRBV3-1 and TRBJ1-1, is DTAVSQTPKYLVTQMGNDKSIKCEQNLGHDTMYWYKQDSKKFLKIMFSYNNKELIINETVPNRFSPKSPDKAHLNLHINSLELGDSAVYFCASSPEGHLMNTEAFFGQGTRLTVV.